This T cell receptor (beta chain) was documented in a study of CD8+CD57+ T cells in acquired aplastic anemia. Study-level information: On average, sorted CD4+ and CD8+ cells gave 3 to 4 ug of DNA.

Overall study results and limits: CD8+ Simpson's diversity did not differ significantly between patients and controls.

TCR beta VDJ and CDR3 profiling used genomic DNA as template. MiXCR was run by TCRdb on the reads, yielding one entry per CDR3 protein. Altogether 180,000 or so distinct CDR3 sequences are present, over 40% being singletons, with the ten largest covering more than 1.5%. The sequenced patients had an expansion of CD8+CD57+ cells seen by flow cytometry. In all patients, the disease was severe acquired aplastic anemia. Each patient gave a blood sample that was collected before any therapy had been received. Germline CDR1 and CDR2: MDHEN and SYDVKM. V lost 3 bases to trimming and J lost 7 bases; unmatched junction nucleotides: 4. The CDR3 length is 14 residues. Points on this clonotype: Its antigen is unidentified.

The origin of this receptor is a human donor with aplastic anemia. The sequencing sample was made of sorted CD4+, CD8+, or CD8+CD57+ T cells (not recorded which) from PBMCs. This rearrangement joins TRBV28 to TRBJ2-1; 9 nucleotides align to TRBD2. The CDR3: CASSLRGGSNEQFF. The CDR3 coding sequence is TGTGCCAGCAGTTTGCGGGGGGGGTCAAATGAGCAGTTCTTC.